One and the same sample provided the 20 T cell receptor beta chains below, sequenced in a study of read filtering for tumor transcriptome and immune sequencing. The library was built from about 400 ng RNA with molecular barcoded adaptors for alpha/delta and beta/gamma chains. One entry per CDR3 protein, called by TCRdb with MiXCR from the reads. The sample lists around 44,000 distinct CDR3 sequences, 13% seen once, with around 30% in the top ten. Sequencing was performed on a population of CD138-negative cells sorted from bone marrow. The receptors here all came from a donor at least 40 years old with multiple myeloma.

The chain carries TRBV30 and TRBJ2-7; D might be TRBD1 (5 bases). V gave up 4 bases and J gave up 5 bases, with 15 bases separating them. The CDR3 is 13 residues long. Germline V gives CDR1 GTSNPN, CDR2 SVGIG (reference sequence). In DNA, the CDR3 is TGTGCCTGGAACGAGCAGGGTCCCGACGAGCAGTACTTC. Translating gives CAWNEQGPDEQYF.

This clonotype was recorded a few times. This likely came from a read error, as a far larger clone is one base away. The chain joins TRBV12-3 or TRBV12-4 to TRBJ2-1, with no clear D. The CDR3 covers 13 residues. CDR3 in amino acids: CAGSRNLHNEQFF. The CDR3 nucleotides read TGTGCCGGCAGTAGGAACCTCCACAATGAGCAGTTCTTC.

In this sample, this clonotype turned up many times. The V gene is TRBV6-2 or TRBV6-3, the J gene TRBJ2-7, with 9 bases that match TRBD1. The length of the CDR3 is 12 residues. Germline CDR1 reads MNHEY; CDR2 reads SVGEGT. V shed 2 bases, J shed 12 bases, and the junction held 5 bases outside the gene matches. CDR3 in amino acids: CASSYQDRGWYF. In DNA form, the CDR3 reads TGTGCCAGCAGTTACCAGGACAGGGGATGGTACTTC.

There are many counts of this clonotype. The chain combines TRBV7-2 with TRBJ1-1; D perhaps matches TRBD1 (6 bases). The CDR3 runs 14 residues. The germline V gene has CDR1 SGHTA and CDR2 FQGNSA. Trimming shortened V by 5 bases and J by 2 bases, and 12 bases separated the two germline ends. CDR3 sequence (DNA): TGTGCCAGCAGCGCGCAACAGGGAAACACTGAAGCTTTCTTT. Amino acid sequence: CASSAQQGNTEAFF. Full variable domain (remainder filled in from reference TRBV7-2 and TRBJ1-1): GAGVSQSPSNKVTEKGKDVELRCDPISGHTALYWYRQSLGQGLEFLIYFQGNSAPDKSGLPSDRFSAERTGGSVSTLTIQRTQQEDSAVYLCASSAQQGNTEAFFGQGTRLTVV.

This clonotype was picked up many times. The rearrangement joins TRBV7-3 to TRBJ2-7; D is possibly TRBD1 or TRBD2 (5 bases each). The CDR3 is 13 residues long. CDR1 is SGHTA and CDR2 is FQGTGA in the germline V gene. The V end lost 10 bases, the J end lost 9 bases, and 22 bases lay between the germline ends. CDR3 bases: TGTGCCACCTCTGAGGGACCGGCCGCGATGCAGTACTTC. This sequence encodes CATSEGPAAMQYF.

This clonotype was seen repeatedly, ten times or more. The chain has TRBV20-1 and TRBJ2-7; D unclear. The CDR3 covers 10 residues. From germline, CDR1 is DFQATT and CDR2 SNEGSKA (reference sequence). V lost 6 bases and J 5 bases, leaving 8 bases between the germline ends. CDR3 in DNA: TGCAGTGCGCTTCTAGACGAGCAGTACTTC. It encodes CSALLDEQYF.

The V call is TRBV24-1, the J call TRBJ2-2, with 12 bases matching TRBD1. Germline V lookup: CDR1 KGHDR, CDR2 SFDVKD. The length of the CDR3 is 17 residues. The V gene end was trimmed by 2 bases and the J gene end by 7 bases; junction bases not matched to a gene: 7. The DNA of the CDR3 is TGTGCCACCAGTGATTCGGCGGGACAGGGGGCCGGCGGGGAGCTGTTTTTT. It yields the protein CATSDSAGQGAGGELFF.

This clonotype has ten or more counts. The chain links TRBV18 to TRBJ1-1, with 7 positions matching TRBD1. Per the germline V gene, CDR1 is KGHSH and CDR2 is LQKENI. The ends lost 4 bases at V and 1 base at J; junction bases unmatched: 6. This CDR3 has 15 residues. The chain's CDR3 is CASSRPGQRNTEAFF. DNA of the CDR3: TGTGCCAGCTCACGGCCGGGACAGCGGAACACTGAAGCTTTCTTT. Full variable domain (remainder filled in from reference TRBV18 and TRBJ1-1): NAGVMQNPRHLVRRRGQEARLRCSPMKGHSHVYWYRQLPEEGLKFMVYLQKENIIDESGMPKERFSAEFPKEGPSILRIQQVVRGDSAAYFCASSRPGQRNTEAFFGQGTRLTVV.

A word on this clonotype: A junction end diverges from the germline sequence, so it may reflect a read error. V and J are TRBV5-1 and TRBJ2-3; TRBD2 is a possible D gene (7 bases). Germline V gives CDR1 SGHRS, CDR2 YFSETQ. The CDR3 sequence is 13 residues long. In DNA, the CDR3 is TGTGCCAGCAGCTTCGGACAGCGGGGTACGCAGTATTTT. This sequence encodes CASSFGQRGTQYF. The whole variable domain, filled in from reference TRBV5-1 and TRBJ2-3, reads KAGVTQTPRYLIKTRGQQVTLSCSPISGHRSVSWYQQTPGQGLQFLFEYFSETQRNKGNFPGRFSGRQFSNSRSEMNVSTLELGDSALYLCASSFGQRGTQYFGPGTRLTVL.

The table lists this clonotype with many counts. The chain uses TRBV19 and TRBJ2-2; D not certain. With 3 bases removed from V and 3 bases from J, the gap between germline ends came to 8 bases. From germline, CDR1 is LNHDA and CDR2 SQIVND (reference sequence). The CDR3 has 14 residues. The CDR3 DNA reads TGTGCCAGTAGTATCGAACAGCACACCGGGGAGCTGTTTTTT. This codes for CASSIEQHTGELFF.

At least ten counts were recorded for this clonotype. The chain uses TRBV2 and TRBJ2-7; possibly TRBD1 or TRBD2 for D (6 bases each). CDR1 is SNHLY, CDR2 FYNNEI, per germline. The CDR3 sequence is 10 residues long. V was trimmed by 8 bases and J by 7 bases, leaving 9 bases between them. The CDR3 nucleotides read TGTGCCAGCGGGGGGCGGGAGCAGTACTTC. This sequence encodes CASGGREQYF.

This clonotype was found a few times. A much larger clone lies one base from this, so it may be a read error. Written as DNA, the CDR3 is TGCAGCGTTGATAACGGAATGAACACTGAAGCTTTCTTT. Amino acids: CSVDNGMNTEAFF. This rearrangement joins TRBV29-1 to TRBJ1-1; no clear D. V lost 3 bases, J lost 0 bases, and 8 bases lay in between. The germline V gene encodes CDR1 SQVTM and CDR2 ANQGSEA. The CDR3 runs 13 residues. The whole variable domain, remainder taken from reference TRBV29-1 and TRBJ1-1, is SAVISQKPSRDICQRGTSLTIQCQVDSQVTMMFWYRQQPGQSLTLIATANQGSEATYESGFVIDKFPISRPNLTFSTLTVSNMSPEDSSIYLCSVDNGMNTEAFFGQGTRLTVV.

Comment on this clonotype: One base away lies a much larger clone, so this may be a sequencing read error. The CDR3 loop is CASSEFVLARLAGGLGSQETQYF. The CDR3 DNA is TGTGCCAGCAGTGAATTTGTATTGGCGAGACTAGCGGGAGGGCTGGGGAGCCAAGAGACCCAGTACTTC. The chain carries TRBV6-5 and TRBJ2-5, with 14 nucleotides matching TRBD2. CDR1 and CDR2 from the germline V gene are MNHEY and SVGAGI. Trimming at V came to 5 bases and at J to 1 base, leaving 24 bases not matched to a gene. This CDR3 is built from 23 residues.

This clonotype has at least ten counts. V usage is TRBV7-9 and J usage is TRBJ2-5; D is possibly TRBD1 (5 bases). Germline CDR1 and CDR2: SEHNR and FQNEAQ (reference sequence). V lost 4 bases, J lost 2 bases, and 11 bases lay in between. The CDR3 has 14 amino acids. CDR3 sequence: CASSSQGGQETQYF. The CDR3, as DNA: TGTGCCAGCAGCTCCCAGGGTGGGCAAGAGACCCAGTACTTC.

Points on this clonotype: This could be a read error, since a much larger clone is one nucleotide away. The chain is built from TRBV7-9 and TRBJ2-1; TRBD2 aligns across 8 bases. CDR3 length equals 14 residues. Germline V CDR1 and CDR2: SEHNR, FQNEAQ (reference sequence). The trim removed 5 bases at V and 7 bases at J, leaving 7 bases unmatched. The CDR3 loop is CASSPGTSANEQFF. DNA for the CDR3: TGTGCCAGCAGCCCCGGGACTAGTGCTAATGAGCAGTTCTTC.

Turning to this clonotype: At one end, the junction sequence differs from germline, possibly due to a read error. The CDR3 DNA follows: TGTGCCAGCAGCTTAGTTCTTCAGAACACCGGGGGGCTGTTTTTT. Translation: CASSLVLQNTGGLFF. The rearrangement uses TRBV7-9 and TRBJ2-2; a weak D match, TRBD2 (6 bases). This CDR3 spans 15 amino acids. Germline CDR1 SEHNR, CDR2 FQNEAQ (reference sequence). The variable domain in full, with the rest retrieved from reference TRBV7-9 and TRBJ2-2, is DTGVSQNPRHKITKRGQNVTFRCDPISEHNRLYWYRQTLGQGPEFLTYFQNEAQLEKSRLLSDRFSAERPKGSFSTLEIQRTEQGDSAMYLCASSLVLQNTGGLFFGEGSRLTVL.

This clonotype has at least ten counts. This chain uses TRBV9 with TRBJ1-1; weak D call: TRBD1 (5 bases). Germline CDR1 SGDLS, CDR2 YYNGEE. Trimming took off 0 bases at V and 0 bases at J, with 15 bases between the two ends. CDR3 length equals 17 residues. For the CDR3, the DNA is TGTGCCAGCAGCGTAGGAGGTGGTTCAGGGATGAACACTGAAGCTTTCTTT. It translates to CASSVGGGSGMNTEAFF.

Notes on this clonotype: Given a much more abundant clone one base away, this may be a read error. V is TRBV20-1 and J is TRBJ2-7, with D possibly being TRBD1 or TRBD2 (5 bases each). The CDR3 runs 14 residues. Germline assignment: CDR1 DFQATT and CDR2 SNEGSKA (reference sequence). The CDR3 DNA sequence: TGCAGTGTTAGAGACCGGGGCGCCAGGTACGAGCAGTACTTC. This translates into CSVRDRGARYEQYF.

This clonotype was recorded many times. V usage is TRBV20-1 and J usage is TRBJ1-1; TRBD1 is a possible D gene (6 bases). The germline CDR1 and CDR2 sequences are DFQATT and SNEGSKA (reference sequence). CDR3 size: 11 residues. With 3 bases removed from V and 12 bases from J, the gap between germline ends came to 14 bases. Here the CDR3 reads CSARLQGVPFF. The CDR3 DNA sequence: TGCAGTGCTAGGTTACAGGGTGTACCTTTCTTT.

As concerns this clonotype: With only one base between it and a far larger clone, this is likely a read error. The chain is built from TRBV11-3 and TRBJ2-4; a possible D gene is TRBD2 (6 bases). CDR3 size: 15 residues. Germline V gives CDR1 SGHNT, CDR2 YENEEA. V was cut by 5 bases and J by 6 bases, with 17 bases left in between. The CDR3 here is CASSGLAFDRNIQYF. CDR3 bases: TGTGCCAGCAGCGGGCTAGCGTTTGACAGAAACATTCAGTACTTC.